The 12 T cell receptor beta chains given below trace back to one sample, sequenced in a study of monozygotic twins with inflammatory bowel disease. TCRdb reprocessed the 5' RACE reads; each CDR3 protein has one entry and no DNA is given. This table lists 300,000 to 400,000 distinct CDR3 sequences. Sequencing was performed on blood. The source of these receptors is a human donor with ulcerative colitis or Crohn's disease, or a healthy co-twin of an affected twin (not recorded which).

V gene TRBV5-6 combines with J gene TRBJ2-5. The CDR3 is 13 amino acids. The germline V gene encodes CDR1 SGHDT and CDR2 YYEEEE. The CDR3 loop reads CASSLVQQETQYF.

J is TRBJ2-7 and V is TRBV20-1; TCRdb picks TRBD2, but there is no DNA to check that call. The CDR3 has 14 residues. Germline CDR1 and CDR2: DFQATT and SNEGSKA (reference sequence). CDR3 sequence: CRAPHRAQGYEQYF.

CDR3 sequence: CSARDWGQGANYEQYF. The V call is TRBV20-1, the J call TRBJ2-7; TCRdb gives TRBD1 as the D gene, but with no DNA this cannot be confirmed. The CDR3 runs to 16 residues. From germline, CDR1 is DFQATT and CDR2 SNEGSKA (reference sequence).

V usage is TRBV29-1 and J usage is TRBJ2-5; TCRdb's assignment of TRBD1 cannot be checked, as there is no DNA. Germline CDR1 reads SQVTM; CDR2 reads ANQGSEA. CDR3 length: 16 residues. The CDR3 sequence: CSVGTFLQGPQETQYF.

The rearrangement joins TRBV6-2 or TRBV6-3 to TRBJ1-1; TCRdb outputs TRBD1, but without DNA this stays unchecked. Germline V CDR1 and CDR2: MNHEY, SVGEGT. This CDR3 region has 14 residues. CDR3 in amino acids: CASSQTGGYTEAFF.

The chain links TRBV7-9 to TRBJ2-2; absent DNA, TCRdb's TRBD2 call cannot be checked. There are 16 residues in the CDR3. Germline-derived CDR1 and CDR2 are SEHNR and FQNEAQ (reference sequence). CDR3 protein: CASSLRRVTNTGELFF.

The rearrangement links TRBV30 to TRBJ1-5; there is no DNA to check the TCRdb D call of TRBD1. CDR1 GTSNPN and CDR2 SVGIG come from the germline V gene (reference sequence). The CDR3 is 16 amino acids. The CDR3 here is CAWSVFGPGADQPQHF.

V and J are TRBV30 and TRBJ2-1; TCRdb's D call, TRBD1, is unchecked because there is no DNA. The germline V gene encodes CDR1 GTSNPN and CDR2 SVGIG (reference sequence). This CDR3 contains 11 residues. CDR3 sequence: CARQQYNEQFF.

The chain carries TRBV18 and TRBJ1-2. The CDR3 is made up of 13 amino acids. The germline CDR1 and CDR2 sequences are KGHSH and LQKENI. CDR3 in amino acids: CASSPDSARGYTF.

The CDR3 loop reads CASSMTGLPYEQYF. The chain carries TRBV19 and TRBJ2-7. Germline loops: CDR1 LNHDA, CDR2 SQIVND (reference sequence). The CDR3 totals 14 residues. Looking up the rest from reference TRBV19 and TRBJ2-7 gives the full variable domain: DGGITQSPKYLFRKEGQNVTLSCEQNLNHDAMYWYRQDPGQGLRLIYYSQIVNDFQKGDIAEGYSVSREKKESFPLTVTSAQKNPTAFYLCASSMTGLPYEQYFGPGTRLTVT.

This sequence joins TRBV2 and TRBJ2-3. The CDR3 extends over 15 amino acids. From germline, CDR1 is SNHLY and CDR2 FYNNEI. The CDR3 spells CASSERGNVTDTQYF.

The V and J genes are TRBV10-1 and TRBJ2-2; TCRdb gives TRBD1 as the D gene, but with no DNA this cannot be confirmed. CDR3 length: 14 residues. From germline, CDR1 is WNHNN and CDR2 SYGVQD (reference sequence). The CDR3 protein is CASSDTGSTGELFF.